One sample yielded the 7 T cell receptor beta chains listed below, sequenced in a study of cytomegalovirus exposure and HLA in healthy donors. With 60 Vbeta and 13 Jbeta primers, the PCR was carried out. Only in-frame clones appear in the TCRdb table, and some are missing; sequencing was by immunoSEQ multiplex PCR. The table has 150,000 or so clones, roughly three quarters seen once; the top ten hold 6.5% to 8.5%. Source material: PBMCs. All receptors come from a woman aged 40-49 years in good health and CMV-seropositive.

The genes are TRBV11-2 and TRBJ1-1; TRBD1 matches 7 bases. The CDR3 loop spans 15 amino acids. With V trimmed by 3 bases and J by 2 bases, 6 bases remained unmatched. The germline CDR1 and CDR2 sequences are SGHAT and FQNNGV. For the CDR3, the DNA is TGTGCCAGCAGCTTCGGAAACAGGGGTAACACTGAAGCTTTCTTT. Translation gives CASSFGNRGNTEAFF. The entire variable domain, with the rest obtained from reference TRBV11-2 and TRBJ1-1, is as follows: EAGVAQSPRYKIIEKRQSVAFWCNPISGHATLYWYQQILGQGPKLLIQFQNNGVVDDSQLPKDRFSAERLKGVDSTLKIQPAKLEDSAVYLCASSFGNRGNTEAFFGQGTRLTVV.

V is TRBV7-3 and J is TRBJ2-7; 9 nucleotides align to TRBD1. This CDR3 has 16 residues. The germline V gene has CDR1 SGHTA and CDR2 FQGTGA. With V trimmed by 6 bases and J by 5 bases, 14 bases remained unmatched. CDR3 in DNA: TGTGCCAGCAGTTTTAATAGGGGACAGGGTAACCACGAGCAGTACTTC. This translates into CASSFNRGQGNHEQYF.

The genes are TRBV28 and TRBJ1-1, with D perhaps matching TRBD1 (6 bases). The CDR3 spans 11 residues. Germline lookup yields CDR1 MDHEN and CDR2 SYDVKM. Deletions cut 2 bases from V and 14 bases from J, with 12 bases between. CDR3 protein: CASSLMSQGFF. For the CDR3, the DNA is TGTGCCAGCAGTTTAATGTCACAGGGCTTCTTT.

The CDR3 sequence: CASRYRQGADEKLFF. The CDR3 nucleotides are TGTGCCAGCAGGTACCGACAGGGGGCAGATGAAAAACTGTTTTTT. This rearrangement joins TRBV6-5 to TRBJ1-4; 10 positions match TRBD1. There are 15 residues in the CDR3. The V gene end was trimmed by 6 bases and the J gene end by 6 bases; junction bases not matched to a gene: 7. Germline assignment: CDR1 MNHEY and CDR2 SVGAGI.

V usage is TRBV21-1 and J usage is TRBJ1-2; the D call of TRBD1 is as the table states it, not checked on the DNA. TRBV21-1 is a known pseudogene. The CDR3 sequence is 14 residues long. Here the CDR3 DNA reads TGTGCCAGCAGCAAATGGGACAGAGACTATGGCTACACCTTC. Translated, it gives CASSKWDRDYGYTF.

The chain uses TRBV4-2 and TRBJ2-1; the match to TRBD2 covers 12 bases. This CDR3 comprises 16 residues. Germline V CDR1 and CDR2: LGHNA, YNFKEQ. Unmatched junction bases numbered 8, after V lost 1 base and J lost 10 bases. The CDR3 is CASSQGLAGGNREQFF. In DNA, the CDR3 is TGTGCCAGCAGCCAAGGGCTAGCGGGGGGGAATCGGGAGCAGTTCTTC.

The V gene is TRBV7-3, the J gene TRBJ2-5; 9 nucleotides match TRBD2. CDR1 is SGHTA and CDR2 is FQGTGA in the germline V gene. The CDR3 loop spans 15 amino acids. Trimming cost V 4 bases and J 5 bases; bases outside gene matches: 8. The CDR3 loop is CASSSLAGAGETQYF. Written as DNA, the CDR3 is TGTGCCAGCAGCTCATTAGCGGGGGCGGGGGAGACCCAGTACTTC.